The clone carrying this TCR beta chain was seen a handful of times. What it recognizes is unknown. UMIs were added to TCR cDNA along with a universal primer site when it was made by 5'RACE template switching. TCRdb reanalysed the 5' RACE reads using MiXCR and keeps one entry per CDR3 protein. Of some 600,000 distinct CDR3 sequences in the sample, roughly an eighth were seen once. These data are taken from a study of T cells after yellow fever vaccination. Study-level background: Fractions with few cells were prepared using SMART-Seq v4 Ultra Low Input.

Study findings and constraints: A large majority of primary-vaccination clones showed up again after the booster (96% CD4, around 90% CD8). Of the clonotypes, a small share occurred in both CD4 and CD8 compartments.

With V trimmed by 6 bases and J by 9 bases, 10 bases remained unmatched. The germline CDR1 and CDR2 sequences are LNHNV and YYDKDF (reference sequence). The CDR3 contains 15 residues. V and J are TRBV15 and TRBJ2-1; TRBD2 aligns across 11 bases. The source of this sequence is a man aged 25-40 years who received the YFV17D yellow fever vaccine. Sequenced material: PBMCs, taken on the day of the yellow fever booster vaccination. The CDR3 nucleotides read TGTGCCACCAGTACGAAACTAGCGGGAGTATTTGAGCAGTTCTTC. Residues: CATSTKLAGVFEQFF.